Listed below are T cell receptor beta chains from one sample, sequenced in a study of T cell responses to AZD1222 COVID-19 vaccine. TCRdb's copy holds only in-frame clones and misses some; the assay was immunoSEQ multiplex PCR. The sample has around 140,000 clones, 85% to 95% seen once. The material was peripheral blood, obtained after recovery from COVID-19. The receptor source for this set is an adult who had recovered from COVID-19. CDR3s include the opening cysteine and the closing phenylalanine or tryptophan. D genes are given only for firm matches. Clone size is given for some rows only: seen once, a few or many times, or a class if the clone is expanded.

>NA|TRBJ2-5|TRBV27|NA
TGTGCCAGCAGTTTCGTATCACGGGGGCTAGCGTTCCAAGAGACCCAGTACTTC
CASSFVSRGLAFQETQYF
>NA|TRBJ1-1|TRBV19|NA
TGTGCCAGTAGTATAGGTCAAGGGACTGAAGCTTTCTTT
CASSIGQGTEAFF
>NA|TRBJ1-5|TRBV6-4|NA
TGTGCCAGCAGTGACTCGGCGCCGGGCCGCAATCAGCCCCAGCATTTT
CASSDSAPGRNQPQHF
>TRBD2|TRBJ2-1|TRBV9|NA
TGTGCCAGCAGGGGGACTAGCGGGAATGGTAATGAGCAGTTCTTC
CASRGTSGNGNEQFF
>TRBD1|TRBJ1-3|TRBV18|NA
TGTGCCAGCTCGGACAGGCGCTCCGGAAACACCATATATTTT
CASSDRRSGNTIYF
>TRBD1|TRBJ2-5|TRBV9|once
TGTGCCAGCAGCGTCGGGACAGGGAGAGAGACCCAGTACTTC
CASSVGTGRETQYF
>TRBD1|TRBJ1-6|TRBV14|NA
TGTGCCAGCAGCCAAGTACAGGGGTCGTTCTATAATTCACCCCTCCACTTT
CASSQVQGSFYNSPLHF
>TRBD2|TRBJ2-7|TRBV11-2|NA
TGTGCCAGCAGGAAGGTCGGGAGGCAAACCTACGAGCAGTACTTC
CASRKVGRQTYEQYF
>TRBD1|TRBJ2-7|TRBV11-2|NA
TGTGCCAGCAGCTCCACCGGGACAGGGACCGAGCAGTACTTC
CASSSTGTGTEQYF
>NA|TRBJ2-7|TRBV6-5|NA
TGTGCCAGCAGTCCCCGCAGCCGATCCTACGAGCAGTACTTC
CASSPRSRSYEQYF
>TRBD1|TRBJ2-5|TRBV28|NA
TGTGCCAGCAGTTCGGACAGGGGGCTAAGGACCCAGTACTTC
CASSSDRGLRTQYF
>NA|TRBJ1-6|TRBV27|NA
TGTGCCAGCAGTCCGGGACACCTAAATTCACCCCTCCACTTT
CASSPGHLNSPLHF
>NA|TRBJ1-6|TRBV28|NA
TGTGCCAGCATGGGAAGGGTCTCCTATAATTCACCCCTCCACTTT
CASMGRVSYNSPLHF
>TRBD1|TRBJ2-7|TRBV18|NA
TGTGCCAGCTCGGAATACAGGGGGGACTCTGGGGAGCAGTACTTC
CASSEYRGDSGEQYF
>NA|TRBJ2-1|TRBV4-1|NA
TGCGCCAGCAGCCAAGAAACCCCGACCTACTACAATGAGCAGTTCTTC
CASSQETPTYYNEQFF
>NA|TRBJ2-2|TRBV7-9|NA
TGTGCCAGCAGCCCGGCGGGGTCGAACACCGGGGAGCTGTTTTTT
CASSPAGSNTGELFF
>NA|TRBJ2-3|TRBV19|NA
TGTGCCAGTAGGGGCGGAGGACTAGATACGCAGTATTTT
CASRGGGLDTQYF
>NA|TRBJ2-1|TRBV2|once
TGTGCCAGCAGGGGCGCGCTTTCCCACAATGAGCAGTTCTTC
CASRGALSHNEQFF
>TRBD1|TRBJ1-5|TRBV5-5|NA
TGTGCCAGCAGTTATAGAGAGACAGGGGGCGGCCAGCCCCAGCATTTT
CASSYRETGGGQPQHF
>NA|TRBJ2-1|TRBV10-3|NA
TGTGCCATCAGTGAAGGACGGACCAGCTACAATGAGCAGTTCTTC
CAISEGRTSYNEQFF
>NA|TRBJ1-6|TRBV10-3|NA
TGTGCCATCAGTGTAGGGGAATATAATTCACCCCTCCACTTT
CAISVGEYNSPLHF
>NA|TRBJ2-3|TRBV20-1|NA
TGCAGTGCTAGAAGAGGGGATACGCAGTATTTT
CSARRGDTQYF
>NA|TRBJ2-7|TRBV11-2|NA
TGTGCCAGCAGCTTATCATCGGTATACGAGCAGTACTTC
CASSLSSVYEQYF
>NA|TRBJ1-2|TRBV28|NA
TGTGCCAGCAGTCCTCCCAGGGGCAGAGCCTATGGCTACACCTTC
CASSPPRGRAYGYTF
>TRBD1|TRBJ2-3|TRBV5-1|NA
TGCGCCAGCAGCTTGGGGGACAGGCACACAGATACGCAGTATTTT
CASSLGDRHTDTQYF
>NA|TRBJ1-3|TRBV30|NA
TGTGCCTGGGGACACTCTGGAAACACCATATATTTT
CAWGHSGNTIYF